The present entry profiles one T cell receptor beta chain with its context. This sample stems from a study of shared clonotypes between healthy human individuals. The germline gives CDR1 MDHEN, CDR2 SYDVKM. The CDR3 contains 14 residues. Trimming shortened V by 6 bases and J by 4 bases, and 15 bases separated the two germline ends. Using immunoSEQ multiplex PCR, the repertoire was profiled, and TCRdb retains in-frame clones only, with some absent. The data contain fewer than 600,000 clones, around three quarters of them singletons. The sample consisted of PBMCs. V is TRBV28 and J is TRBJ2-5; the D gene could be TRBD1 or TRBD2 (7 bases each). This receptor was identified in a woman in her thirties or forties in good health. Some clones in this sample may be carry-over from other donors' samples. This CDR3 is CASSVPGGGETQYF. Written as DNA, the CDR3 is TGTGCCAGCAGCGTCCCAGGGGGGGGAGAGACCCAGTACTTC.